The entry that follows covers one T cell receptor (beta chain) sequence. This entry is derived from a study of blood T cell repertoires in COVID-19. Study context: In each case, the material was cDNA or gDNA derived from T cells, B-cell-depleted T cells, or PBMCs.

V was cut by 11 bases and J by 3 bases, with 15 bases left in between. The V gene's germline CDR1 is LNHDA and CDR2 SQIVND (reference sequence). This CDR3 spans 13 amino acids. In the original processing: Estimation of nucleated cell counts relied on the amplification of reference gene primers. The protocol was immunoSEQ multiplex PCR, while the TCRdb copy is restricted to in-frame clones and leaves out a portion. D and trimming were read from the DNA, whereas the V and J calls and clone size are those reported in that table. The table includes around 140,000 clones, approximately 84% detected once. This clonotype originated in a woman at least 80 years old with acute or convalescent COVID-19. This chain uses TRBV19 with TRBJ2-3, with D possibly being TRBD2 (6 bases). The sample taken for sequencing was peripheral blood. Written as DNA, the CDR3 is TGTGCCGCCCGCGGGGCGGGTACAGATACGCAGTATTTT. This translates into CAARGAGTDTQYF. Drawing the rest from reference TRBV19 and TRBJ2-3, the complete variable domain is DGGITQSPKYLFRKEGQNVTLSCEQNLNHDAMYWYRQDPGQGLRLIYYSQIVNDFQKGDIAEGYSVSREKKESFPLTVTSAQKNPTAFYLCAARGAGTDTQYFGPGTRLTVL.